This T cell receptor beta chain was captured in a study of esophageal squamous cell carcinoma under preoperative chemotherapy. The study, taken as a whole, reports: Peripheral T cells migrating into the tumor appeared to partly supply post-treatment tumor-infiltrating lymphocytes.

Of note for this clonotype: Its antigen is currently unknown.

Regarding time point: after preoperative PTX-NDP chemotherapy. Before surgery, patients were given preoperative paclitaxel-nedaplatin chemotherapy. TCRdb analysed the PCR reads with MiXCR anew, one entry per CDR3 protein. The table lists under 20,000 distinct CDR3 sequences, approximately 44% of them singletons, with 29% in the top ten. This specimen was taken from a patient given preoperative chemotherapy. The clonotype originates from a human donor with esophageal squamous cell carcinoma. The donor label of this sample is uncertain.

The CDR3 DNA is TGTGCCAGCACCGGATTGGAGGGTCTCCAAGAGACCCAGTACTTC. This sequence encodes CASTGLEGLQETQYF. The V and J genes are TRBV28 and TRBJ2-1; D may be TRBD2 (6 bases). The J call may not be correct, given that the DNA end is closer to TRBJ2-5. The CDR3 loop spans 15 amino acids. Germline CDR1 is MDHEN and CDR2 is SYDVKM.